These 13 T cell receptor beta chains were sequenced from one sample in a study of OX40 agonist ivuxolimab in advanced cancers. The method was immunoSEQ multiplex PCR; TCRdb's version includes in-frame clones alone and lacks a portion of them. The table shows some 70,000 clones, with 88% occurring only once. Sequences were derived from CD4+ or CD8+ T cells sorted from blood, sampled in a trial of the OX40 agonist ivuxolimab. These receptors all stem from an adult with an advanced solid tumor such as melanoma, head and neck, liver or kidney cancer.

The chain links TRBV7-2 to TRBJ2-5; D uncertain. The CDR3 spans 13 residues. Between the trimmed V and J ends, which lost 8 bases and 5 bases, there was a span of 15 bases. CDR1 and CDR2 from the germline V gene are SGHTA and FQGNSA. CDR3 DNA sequence: TGTGCCAGCTCAGAGACTGGTTGGGAGACCCAGTACTTC. This gives the protein CASSETGWETQYF.

This chain joins TRBV7-8 and TRBJ1-1, with TRBD1 matching over 12 bases. Germline V gene data show CDR1 as SGHVS and CDR2 as FQNEAQ. Unmatched junction bases numbered 15, after V lost 1 base and J lost 0 bases. The CDR3 has 21 residues. The DNA for the CDR3 is TGTGCCAGCAGCTTAGGGGGGACAGGGGGCGTAGGTAGGAAGATGAACACTGAAGCTTTCTTT. Amino acids: CASSLGGTGGVGRKMNTEAFF.

This chain connects TRBV5-4 to TRBJ2-5, with 12 bases aligning to TRBD2. The DNA end lines up better with TRBJ2-7; the J call may be wrong. CDR3 length: 17 amino acids. CDR1 and CDR2 from the germline V gene are SGHNT and YYREEE (reference sequence). The CDR3: CASSLGGLAGAPGEQYF. DNA of the CDR3: TGTGCCAGCAGCTTGGGGGGACTAGCGGGTGCGCCTGGCGAGCAGTACTTC.

V and J are TRBV7-8 and TRBJ2-5; 10 nucleotides line up with TRBD1. The V and J ends lost 5 bases and 5 bases, in that order; junction bases with no gene match: 8. This CDR3 is built from 15 residues. Germline values: CDR1 SGHVS, CDR2 FQNEAQ. The CDR3 nucleotides read TGTGCCAGCAGCATGGGACAGGGGACGGGGGAGACCCAGTACTTC. Protein sequence: CASSMGQGTGETQYF.

V gene TRBV28 combines with J gene TRBJ2-5; TRBD1 is a possible D gene (5 bases). The CDR3 sequence is 14 residues long. The V gene lost 4 bases and the J gene lost 0 bases, with 9 bases spanning the gap. The germline V gene encodes CDR1 MDHEN and CDR2 SYDVKM. This CDR3 reads CASSWNRYQETQYF. The CDR3 DNA follows: TGTGCCAGCAGTTGGAACAGGTACCAAGAGACCCAGTACTTC.

The chain recombines TRBV19 with TRBJ1-5, with D unresolved. Per the germline V gene, CDR1 is LNHDA and CDR2 is SQIVND (reference sequence). Between the trimmed V and J ends, which lost 1 base and 3 bases, there was a span of 16 bases. The length of the CDR3 is 17 residues. CDR3 sequence (DNA): TGTGCCAGTAGTATAGGGGCAGGCGACGGGTCCAATCAGCCCCAGCATTTT. Translation gives CASSIGAGDGSNQPQHF.

The chain employs TRBV30 and TRBJ1-4; D gene ambiguous. Germline V CDR1 and CDR2: GTSNPN, SVGIG (reference sequence). Trimming cost V 0 bases and J 8 bases, with 7 bases left between them. The CDR3 length is 12 residues. CDR3 residues: CAWSVRREKLFF. In DNA form, the CDR3 reads TGTGCCTGGAGTGTACGACGGGAAAAACTGTTTTTT.

This chain connects TRBV28 to TRBJ2-2; D unresolved. The CDR3 loop spans 13 amino acids. The germline gives CDR1 MDHEN, CDR2 SYDVKM. The ends were cut back, 3 bases at V and 0 bases at J, with 2 bases in the middle. The CDR3 loop is CASSLSNTGELFF. CDR3 sequence (DNA): TGTGCCAGCAGTTTGTCGAACACCGGGGAGCTGTTTTTT.

As concerns this clone: A junction end diverges from the germline sequence, so it may reflect a read error. V and J are TRBV18 and TRBJ2-5, with D unclear. From germline, CDR1 is KGHSH and CDR2 LQKENI. This CDR3 contains 14 residues. This chain's CDR3 is CASSPQHGEEPQYF. CDR3 DNA: TGTGCCAGCTCACCACAGCACGGCGAAGAGCCCCAGTACTTC.

This clone was found many times. This chain links TRBV19 with TRBJ1-5; D call uncertain. Germline V gene lookup returns CDR1 LNHDA and CDR2 SQIVND (reference sequence). Trimming stripped 3 bases from V and 6 bases from J, with 9 bases between. This CDR3 contains 13 residues. The CDR3 region is CASSMAVRQPQHF. Here the CDR3 DNA reads TGTGCCAGTAGTATGGCTGTACGTCAGCCCCAGCATTTT. Full variable domain (rest looked up from reference TRBV19 and TRBJ1-5): DGGITQSPKYLFRKEGQNVTLSCEQNLNHDAMYWYRQDPGQGLRLIYYSQIVNDFQKGDIAEGYSVSREKKESFPLTVTSAQKNPTAFYLCASSMAVRQPQHFGDGTRLSIL.

The CDR3 DNA sequence: TGTGCCAGCTCACCACCCACACCTCAGGGCGTCGAGCAGTTCTTC. It yields the protein CASSPPTPQGVEQFF. The rearrangement joins TRBV18 to TRBJ2-1; possibly TRBD1 for D (5 bases). V lost 0 bases and J lost 10, with 16 bases in between. Per germline, CDR1 KGHSH and CDR2 LQKENI. The CDR3 spans 15 residues.

This clone was detected only once. The chain combines TRBV6-1 with TRBJ2-7, with unresolved D. CDR1 and CDR2 (germline): MNHNS, SASEGT. The V gene lost 2 bases and the J gene lost 2 bases, with 13 bases spanning the gap. This CDR3 is 15 amino acids long. CDR3 protein: CASSERTESPYEQYF. As DNA, the CDR3 is TGTGCCAGCAGTGAACGAACAGAGTCCCCCTACGAGCAGTACTTC.

This CDR3 reads CASSPQGWGYTF. The DNA for the CDR3 is TGCGCCAGCAGCCCACAGGGGTGGGGCTACACCTTC. The chain couples TRBV5-1 to TRBJ1-2; 7 bases map to TRBD1. Germline lookup yields CDR1 SGHRS and CDR2 YFSETQ. V trimming: 4 bases; J trimming: 8 bases; junction bases outside the gene matches: 5. There are 12 residues in the CDR3.